Each of the 22 T cell receptor beta chains below was sequenced from the same sample in a study of control samples from healthy donors and cancer patients. Profiled with immunoSEQ multiplex PCR; TCRdb holds only in-frame clones, not every one. The sample carries over 150,000 clones, around 96% recorded once. Sample: blood. Source of these receptors: a man aged 35-49 years in good health.

V gene TRBV5-1 combines with J gene TRBJ1-2; D possibly corresponds to TRBD1 (6 bases). V lost 4 bases and J 4 bases, leaving 11 bases between the germline ends. The CDR3 is 13 amino acids. Germline V gives CDR1 SGHRS, CDR2 YFSETQ. The CDR3 DNA reads as TGCGCCAGCAGCGAAGGAGGGGGCTATGGCTACACCTTC. Its translation: CASSEGGGYGYTF.

This clone was seen a few times. The genes are TRBV11-2 and TRBJ2-7; TRBD2 aligns across 9 bases. Germline V lookup: CDR1 SGHAT, CDR2 FQNNGV. V shed 5 bases and J 3 bases; nucleotides not matched to a gene: 11. CDR3 length: 16 amino acids. In DNA, the CDR3 is TGTGCCAGCAGCCTTACGGTGGCGGGAGGGGGCTACGAGCAGTACTTC. It translates to CASSLTVAGGGYEQYF.

V usage is TRBV30 and J usage is TRBJ1-6; D gene unclear. This CDR3 region has 11 residues. V shed 0 bases and J shed 10 bases, with 4 bases lying between them. CDR1 GTSNPN and CDR2 SVGIG come from the germline V gene (reference sequence). CDR3 bases: TGTGCCTGGAGTGTGGGCTCACCCCTCCACTTT. It is translated as CAWSVGSPLHF.

The chain combines TRBV6-5 with TRBJ1-2; D might be TRBD1 (5 bases). This CDR3 comprises 13 residues. Looked up from germline, CDR1 is MNHEY and CDR2 is SVGAGI. Trimming pared 5 bases from V and 5 bases from J, leaving 12 bases between. The chain's CDR3 is CASSPGAGYGYTF. The CDR3 DNA sequence: TGTGCCAGCAGTCCCGGGGCTGGTTATGGCTACACCTTC.

The chain recombines TRBV10-1 with TRBJ1-2; D not resolved. The CDR3 length is 13 residues. Germline values: CDR1 WNHNN, CDR2 SYGVQD (reference sequence). The V end lost 8 bases, the J end lost 4 bases, and 14 bases lay between the germline ends. Here the CDR3 reads CASRPPCGYGYTF. The DNA of the CDR3 is TGCGCCAGCCGACCGCCCTGTGGCTATGGCTACACCTTC.

The chain joins TRBV19 to TRBJ1-5; D may be TRBD1 (6 bases). CDR1 and CDR2 (germline): LNHDA, SQIVND (reference sequence). The ends were cut back, 2 bases at V and 2 bases at J, with 16 bases in the middle. The CDR3 runs to 17 residues. The CDR3, as DNA: TGTGCCAGTAGTATACCCACCAGGGGAGTAGGCAATCAGCCCCAGCATTTT. It specifies CASSIPTRGVGNQPQHF. Supplemented by reference TRBV19 and TRBJ1-5, the full variable domain reads DGGITQSPKYLFRKEGQNVTLSCEQNLNHDAMYWYRQDPGQGLRLIYYSQIVNDFQKGDIAEGYSVSREKKESFPLTVTSAQKNPTAFYLCASSIPTRGVGNQPQHFGDGTRLSIL.

The rearrangement joins TRBV7-9 to TRBJ2-2; D is perhaps TRBD1 or TRBD2 (6 bases each). Germline CDR1 and CDR2: SEHNR and FQNEAQ (reference sequence). This CDR3 spans 15 amino acids. Trimming shortened V by 2 bases and J by 5 bases, and 12 bases separated the two germline ends. The CDR3 region has the DNA TGTGCCAGCAGCTTAAATTCGGGGGCGACCGGGGAGCTGTTTTTT. Protein sequence: CASSLNSGATGELFF.

The chain joins TRBV6-5 to TRBJ2-7; 8 bases line up with TRBD1. J gave up 6 bases and V 6 bases, and 7 bases lay outside the gene matches. Germline values: CDR1 MNHEY, CDR2 SVGAGI. This CDR3 comprises 13 residues. Here the CDR3 DNA reads TGTGCCAGCAGCCGGACAGGGACGGTCGAGCAGTACTTC. This translates into CASSRTGTVEQYF.

The chain joins TRBV2 to TRBJ2-7, with D perhaps TRBD1 (6 bases). Germline lookup yields CDR1 SNHLY and CDR2 FYNNEI. The CDR3 is made up of 15 amino acids. V was cut by 4 bases and J by 1 base, with 14 bases left in between. In DNA form, the CDR3 reads TGTGCCAGCAGTGGCTTGACAGGAGTATCCTACGAGCAGTACTTC. Protein product: CASSGLTGVSYEQYF.

The chain couples TRBV5-6 to TRBJ1-6; 7 bases are shared with TRBD1. The CDR3 sequence is 13 residues long. Per germline, CDR1 SGHDT and CDR2 YYEEEE. The V segment lost 3 bases and the J segment 7 bases; nucleotides outside the gene matches: 1. The CDR3 sequence is CASSWGQNSPLHF. Here the CDR3 DNA reads TGTGCCAGCAGCTGGGGACAGAATTCACCCCTCCACTTT.

V usage is TRBV7-9 and J usage is TRBJ1-2; D not certain. CDR1 and CDR2 (germline): SEHNR, FQNEAQ (reference sequence). The CDR3 runs to 15 residues. V shed 1 base and J shed 4 bases, with 13 bases lying between them. The CDR3 here is CASSLGAGHSYGYTF. The CDR3, as DNA: TGTGCCAGCAGCTTAGGAGCCGGCCATTCCTATGGCTACACCTTC.

The chain is built from TRBV7-3 and TRBJ2-3; maybe TRBD2 (6 bases). The CDR3 runs 15 residues. With 2 bases removed from V and 1 base from J, the gap between germline ends came to 10 bases. Germline V gene data show CDR1 as SGHTA and CDR2 as FQGTGA. In DNA form, the CDR3 reads TGTGCCAGCAGCTTAGGGCGGGGCGGCACAGATACGCAGTATTTT. Its protein is CASSLGRGGTDTQYF. The whole variable domain, remainder taken from reference TRBV7-3 and TRBJ2-3, is GAGVSQTPSNKVTEKGKYVELRCDPISGHTALYWYRQSLGQGPEFLIYFQGTGAADDSGLPNDRFFAVRPEGSVSTLKIQRTERGDSAVYLCASSLGRGGTDTQYFGPGTRLTVL.

This clone was seen just once. DNA for the CDR3: TGTGCCAGCAAGGGGCCGAGGAGGACTGAAGCTTTCTTT. This codes for CASKGPRRTEAFF. The rearrangement links TRBV27 to TRBJ1-1, with D possibly being TRBD1 (5 bases). The ends were cut back, 7 bases at V and 5 bases at J, with 14 bases in the middle. Germline-derived CDR1 and CDR2 are MNHEY and SMNVEV (reference sequence). The CDR3 loop spans 13 amino acids.

This rearrangement joins TRBV12-3 or TRBV12-4 to TRBJ1-1; D remains ambiguous. The CDR3 runs to 13 residues. V shed 0 bases and J shed 6 bases, with 8 bases lying between them. DNA of the CDR3: TGTGCCAGCAGTTTAGCGTCTGGGTCTGAAGCTTTCTTT. This sequence encodes CASSLASGSEAFF.

The chain couples TRBV5-1 to TRBJ1-1; D unclear. V was trimmed by 0 bases and J by 1 base, leaving 13 bases between them. The CDR3 is 16 residues long. Germline V CDR1 and CDR2: SGHRS, YFSETQ. CDR3 region: CASSLVLGIGNTEAFF. As DNA, the CDR3 is TGCGCCAGCAGCTTGGTTTTAGGGATCGGGAACACTGAAGCTTTCTTT.

This chain links TRBV29-1 with TRBJ2-1; D may be TRBD1 (7 bases). The length of the CDR3 is 14 residues. CDR1 is SQVTM, CDR2 ANQGSEA, per germline. Trimming took off 6 bases at V and 7 bases at J, with 19 bases between the two ends. CDR3 in amino acids: CSVTGAGGLNEQFF. The CDR3 bases are TGCAGCGTCACGGGGGCAGGGGGTTTAAATGAGCAGTTCTTC.

The chain uses TRBV5-6 and TRBJ2-1; D is unclear. Trimming took 4 bases from V and 9 from J, leaving 11 bases between them. CDR1 is SGHDT and CDR2 is YYEEEE in the germline V gene. CDR3 size: 12 residues. Here the CDR3 DNA reads TGTGCCAGCAGCCCACCCGTCGGTGAGCAGTTCTTC. Translation: CASSPPVGEQFF. The full variable domain, its missing parts supplied by reference TRBV5-6 and TRBJ2-1, is DAGVTQSPTHLIKTRGQQVTLRCSPKSGHDTVSWYQQALGQGPQFIFQYYEEEERQRGNFPDRFSGHQFPNYSSELNVNALLLGDSALYLCASSPPVGEQFFGPGTRLTVL.

This chain connects TRBV15 to TRBJ2-2; D might be TRBD2 (7 bases). This CDR3 region has 14 residues. Trimming shortened V by 1 base and J by 6 bases, and 9 bases separated the two germline ends. Germline CDR1 is LNHNV and CDR2 is YYDKDF (reference sequence). CDR3 region: CATSRVGGAGELFF. The CDR3 nucleotides read TGTGCCACCAGCAGAGTAGGGGGGGCCGGGGAGCTGTTTTTT.

The gene calls are TRBV3-1 (or the pseudogene TRBV3-2) and TRBJ2-7, with TRBD1 identical over 10 bases. Looked up from germline, CDR1 is LGHDT and CDR2 is YNNKEL (reference sequence). This CDR3 spans 12 amino acids. Trimming at V came to 4 bases and at J to 13 bases, leaving 7 bases not matched to a gene. The CDR3 loop reads CASSLMGQGTYF. In DNA, the CDR3 is TGTGCCAGCAGCCTAATGGGACAGGGGACATACTTC.

CDR3 DNA sequence: TGTGCCAGCAGCTTAGACAGGGGTGGCAGCACCGGGGAGCTGTTTTTT. Protein sequence: CASSLDRGGSTGELFF. This chain links TRBV7-9 with TRBJ2-2; 7 nucleotides agree with TRBD1. Germline trimming cut 1 base from V and 4 bases from J; bases unmatched to any gene: 6. The germline CDR1 and CDR2 sequences are SEHNR and FQNEAQ (reference sequence). This CDR3 has 16 residues.

This chain connects TRBV7-9 to TRBJ2-1; D is undetermined. Germline V gives CDR1 SEHNR, CDR2 FQNEAQ (reference sequence). V shed 3 bases and J shed 0 bases, with 9 bases lying between them. The CDR3 totals 15 residues. The CDR3 DNA reads TGTGCCAGCAGCTTCTTCGGCGGCTCCTACAATGAGCAGTTCTTC. Translating gives CASSFFGGSYNEQFF.

J is TRBJ2-7 and V is TRBV2; no reliable D call. This CDR3 region has 14 residues. Trimming left V 6 bases short and J 0 bases short, with 12 bases between. Germline CDR1 is SNHLY and CDR2 is FYNNEI. CDR3 nucleotides: TGTGCCAGCAGCTTAGTGGGTAGCTCCTACGAGCAGTACTTC. Its protein is CASSLVGSSYEQYF.